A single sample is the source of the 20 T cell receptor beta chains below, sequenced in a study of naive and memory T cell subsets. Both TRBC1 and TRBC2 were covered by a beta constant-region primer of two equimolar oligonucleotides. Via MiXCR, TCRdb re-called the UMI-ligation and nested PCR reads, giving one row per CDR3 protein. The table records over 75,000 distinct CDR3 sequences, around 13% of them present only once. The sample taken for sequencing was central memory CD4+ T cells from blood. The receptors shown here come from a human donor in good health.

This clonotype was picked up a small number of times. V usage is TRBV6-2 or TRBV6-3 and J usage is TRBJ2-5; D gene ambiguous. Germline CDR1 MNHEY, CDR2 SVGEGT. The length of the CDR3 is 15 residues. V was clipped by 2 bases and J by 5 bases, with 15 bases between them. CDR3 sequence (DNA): TGTGCCAGCAGTTACGATAGGACCGTGGGGGAGACCCAGTACTTC. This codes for CASSYDRTVGETQYF.

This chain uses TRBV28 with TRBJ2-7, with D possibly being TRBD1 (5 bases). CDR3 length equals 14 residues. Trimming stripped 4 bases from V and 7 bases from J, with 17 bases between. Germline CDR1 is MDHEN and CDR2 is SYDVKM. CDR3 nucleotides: TGTGCCAGCAGTTCAGCGTCGCAGGGTGGTGAGCAGTACTTC. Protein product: CASSSASQGGEQYF.

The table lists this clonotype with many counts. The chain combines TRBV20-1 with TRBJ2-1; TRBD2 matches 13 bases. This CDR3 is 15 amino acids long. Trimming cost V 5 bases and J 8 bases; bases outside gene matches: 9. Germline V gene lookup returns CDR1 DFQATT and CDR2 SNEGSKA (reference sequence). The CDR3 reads CSAPRTSGSSDEQFF. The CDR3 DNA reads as TGCAGTGCTCCTAGGACTAGCGGGAGCAGTGATGAGCAGTTCTTC.

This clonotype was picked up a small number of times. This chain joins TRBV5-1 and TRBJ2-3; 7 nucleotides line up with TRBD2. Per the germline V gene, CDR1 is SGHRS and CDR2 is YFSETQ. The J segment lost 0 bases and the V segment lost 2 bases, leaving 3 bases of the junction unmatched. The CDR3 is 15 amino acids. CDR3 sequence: CASSFSGRSTDTQYF. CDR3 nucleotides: TGCGCCAGCAGCTTTTCCGGGAGGAGCACAGATACGCAGTATTTT.

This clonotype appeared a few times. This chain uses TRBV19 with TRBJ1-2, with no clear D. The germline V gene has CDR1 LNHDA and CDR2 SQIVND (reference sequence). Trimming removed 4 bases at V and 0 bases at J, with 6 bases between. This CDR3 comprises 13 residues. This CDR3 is CASSTQPNYGYTF. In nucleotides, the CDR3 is TGTGCCAGTAGTACCCAGCCTAACTATGGCTACACCTTC.

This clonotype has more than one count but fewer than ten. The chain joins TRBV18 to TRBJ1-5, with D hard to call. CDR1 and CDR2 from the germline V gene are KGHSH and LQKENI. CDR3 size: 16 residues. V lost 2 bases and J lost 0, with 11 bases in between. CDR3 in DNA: TGTGCCAGCTCACCATCGTCGGGTAATAGCAATCAGCCCCAGCATTTT. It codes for CASSPSSGNSNQPQHF.

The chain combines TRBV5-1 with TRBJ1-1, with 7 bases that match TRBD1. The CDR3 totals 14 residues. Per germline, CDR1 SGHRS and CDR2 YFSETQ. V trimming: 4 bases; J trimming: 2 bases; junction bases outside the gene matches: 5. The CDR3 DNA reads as TGCGCCAGCAGCGCGGGACAGCCTAACACTGAAGCTTTCTTT. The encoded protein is CASSAGQPNTEAFF.

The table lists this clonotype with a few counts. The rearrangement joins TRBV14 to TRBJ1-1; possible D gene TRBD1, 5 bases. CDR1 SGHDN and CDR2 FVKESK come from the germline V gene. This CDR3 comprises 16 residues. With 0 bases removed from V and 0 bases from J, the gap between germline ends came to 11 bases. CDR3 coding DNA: TGTGCCAGCAGCCAAGAAAACGGGGCCCTGAACACTGAAGCTTTCTTT. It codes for CASSQENGALNTEAFF.

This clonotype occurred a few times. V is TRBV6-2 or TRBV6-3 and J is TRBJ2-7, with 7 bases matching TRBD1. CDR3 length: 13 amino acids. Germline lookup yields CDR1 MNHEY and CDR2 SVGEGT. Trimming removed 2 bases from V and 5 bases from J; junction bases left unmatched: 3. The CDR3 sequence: CASSYRGRDEQYF. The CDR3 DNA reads TGTGCCAGCAGTTACAGGGGGCGCGACGAGCAGTACTTC.

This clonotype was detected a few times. The CDR3 coding sequence is TGCAGTGCCGGAATCACAGAGAACACCGGGGAGCTGTTTTTT. This sequence encodes CSAGITENTGELFF. The V and J genes are TRBV20-1 and TRBJ2-2; D uncertain. Germline values: CDR1 DFQATT, CDR2 SNEGSKA (reference sequence). The CDR3 totals 14 residues. V lost 6 bases to trimming and J lost 1 base, with 12 bases between them.

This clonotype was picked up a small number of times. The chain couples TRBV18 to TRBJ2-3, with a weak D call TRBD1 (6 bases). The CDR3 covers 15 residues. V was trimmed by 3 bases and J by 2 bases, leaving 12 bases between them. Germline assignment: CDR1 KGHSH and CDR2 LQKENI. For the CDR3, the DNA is TGTGCCAGCTCACCGAATGGGGGCCCCACAGATACGCAGTATTTT. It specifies CASSPNGGPTDTQYF.

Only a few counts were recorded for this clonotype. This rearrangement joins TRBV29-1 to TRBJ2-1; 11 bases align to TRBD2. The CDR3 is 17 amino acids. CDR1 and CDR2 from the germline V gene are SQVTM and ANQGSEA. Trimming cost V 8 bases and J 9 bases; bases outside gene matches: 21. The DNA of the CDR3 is TGCAGCCCTCCGTGGAAAAAACTAGCGGGAGAGAAGGGTGAGCAGTTCTTC. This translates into CSPPWKKLAGEKGEQFF.

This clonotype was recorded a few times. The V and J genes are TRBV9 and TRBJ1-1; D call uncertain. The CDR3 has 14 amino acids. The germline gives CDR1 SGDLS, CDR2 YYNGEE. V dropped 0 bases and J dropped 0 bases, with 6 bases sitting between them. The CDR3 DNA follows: TGTGCCAGCAGCGTAGACAGCCTGAACACTGAAGCTTTCTTT. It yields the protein CASSVDSLNTEAFF.

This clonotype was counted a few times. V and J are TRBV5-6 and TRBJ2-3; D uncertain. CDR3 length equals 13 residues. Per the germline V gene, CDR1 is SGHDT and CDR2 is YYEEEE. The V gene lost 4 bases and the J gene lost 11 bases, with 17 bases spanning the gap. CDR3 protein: CASSPPSGRLQYF. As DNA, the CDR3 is TGTGCCAGCAGCCCGCCAAGTGGACGGTTGCAGTATTTT.

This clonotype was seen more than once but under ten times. DNA of the CDR3: TGTGCCATCCAAGGGACAGCCGGAACGTCTAACTATGGCTACACCTTC. It encodes CAIQGTAGTSNYGYTF. The chain has TRBV10-3 and TRBJ1-2; TRBD1 matches at 7 bases. The CDR3 extends over 16 amino acids. The V and J ends lost 8 bases and 0 bases, in that order; junction bases with no gene match: 12. Per germline, CDR1 ENHRY and CDR2 SYGVKD.

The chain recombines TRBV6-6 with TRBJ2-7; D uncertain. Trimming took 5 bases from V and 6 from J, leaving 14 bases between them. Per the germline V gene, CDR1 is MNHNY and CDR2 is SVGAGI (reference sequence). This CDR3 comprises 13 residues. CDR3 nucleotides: TGTGCCAGCAGTAGCCCCCCCCCGGGCGAGCAGTACTTC. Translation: CASSSPPPGEQYF.

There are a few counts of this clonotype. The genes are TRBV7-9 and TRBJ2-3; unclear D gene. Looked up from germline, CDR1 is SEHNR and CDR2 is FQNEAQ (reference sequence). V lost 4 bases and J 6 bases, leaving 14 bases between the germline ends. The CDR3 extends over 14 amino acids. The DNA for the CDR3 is TGTGCCAGCAGCTCAGACGGCCCGGCGGATACGCAGTATTTT. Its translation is CASSSDGPADTQYF.

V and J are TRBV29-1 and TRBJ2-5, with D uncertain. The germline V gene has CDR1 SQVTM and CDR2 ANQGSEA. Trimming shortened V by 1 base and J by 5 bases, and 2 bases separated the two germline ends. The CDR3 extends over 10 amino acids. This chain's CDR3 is CSVEVETQYF. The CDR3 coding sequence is TGCAGCGTTGAAGTCGAGACCCAGTACTTC.

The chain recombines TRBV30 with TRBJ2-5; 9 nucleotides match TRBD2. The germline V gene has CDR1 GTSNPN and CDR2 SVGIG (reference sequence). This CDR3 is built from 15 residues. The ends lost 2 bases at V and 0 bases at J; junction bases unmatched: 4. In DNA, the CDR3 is TGTGCCTGGAGTAGGACTAGCGCGCACCAAGAGACCCAGTACTTC. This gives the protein CAWSRTSAHQETQYF. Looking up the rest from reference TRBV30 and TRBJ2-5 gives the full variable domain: SQTIHQWPATLVQPVGSPLSLECTVEGTSNPNLYWYRQAAGRGLQLLFYSVGIGQISSEVPQNLSASRPQDRQFILSSKKLLLSDSGFYLCAWSRTSAHQETQYFGPGTRLLVL.

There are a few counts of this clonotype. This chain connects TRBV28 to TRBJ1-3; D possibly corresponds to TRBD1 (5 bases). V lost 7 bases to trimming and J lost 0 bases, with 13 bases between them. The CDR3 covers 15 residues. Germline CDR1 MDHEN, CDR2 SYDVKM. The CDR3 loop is CASNSGLSSGNTIYF. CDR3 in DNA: TGTGCCAGCAACTCAGGGCTGAGCTCTGGAAACACCATATATTTT.